Presented here are 30 T cell receptor beta chains from one specimen sequenced in a study of beta chain features in type 1 diabetes. The study's findings and limits: Moderate but significant shortening of TCRB CDR3s was recorded in all four CD4+ subsets from Type 1 diabetes patients.

TCRB transcripts that were expressed got sequenced, as all of the isolated RNA had been reverse transcribed. TCRdb keeps only in-frame clones here, not all; method: immunoSEQ multiplex PCR. The table shows hundreds of thousands of clones, with over 12% occurring only once. These TCRs' antigens remain unknown. Sequences were obtained from naive CD4+ T cells from blood. These receptors were taken from a man between 18 and 35 years old with type 1 diabetes.

This chain links TRBV11-2 with TRBJ2-3, with TRBD1 as a possible D gene (6 bases). Germline CDR1 is SGHAT and CDR2 is FQNNGV. The CDR3 covers 16 residues. Trimming took off 0 bases at V and 4 bases at J, with 14 bases between the two ends. The chain's CDR3 is CASSLESFRGADTQYF. In DNA, the CDR3 is TGTGCCAGCAGCTTAGAATCATTCAGGGGTGCAGATACGCAGTATTTT.

The chain uses TRBV29-1 and TRBJ2-7; 7 bases agree with TRBD2. The CDR3 consists of 13 residues. Unmatched junction bases numbered 7, after V lost 6 bases and J lost 2 bases. Germline loops: CDR1 SQVTM, CDR2 ANQGSEA. The CDR3 region has the DNA TGCAGCGTCCTCGGACTAGGCACCTACGAGCAGTACTTC. Translating gives CSVLGLGTYEQYF.

V gene TRBV11-2 combines with J gene TRBJ2-2; maybe TRBD2 (5 bases). Between the trimmed V and J ends, which lost 5 bases and 5 bases, there was a span of 24 bases. This CDR3 spans 18 amino acids. CDR1 and CDR2 (germline): SGHAT, FQNNGV. The CDR3 reads CASSPIRTAGRETGELFF. The CDR3 nucleotides read TGTGCCAGCAGCCCAATCCGTACCGCGGGCCGAGAGACCGGGGAGCTGTTTTTT.

J is TRBJ1-3 and V is TRBV7-9; weak D call: TRBD1 (6 bases). CDR1 is SEHNR and CDR2 is FQNEAQ in the germline V gene (reference sequence). The CDR3 has 15 amino acids. Trimming left V 5 bases short and J 0 bases short, with 11 bases between. CDR3 protein: CASSIDRNSGNTIYF. CDR3 DNA: TGTGCCAGCAGCATTGACAGGAACTCTGGAAACACCATATATTTT.

V gene TRBV7-9 combines with J gene TRBJ2-1; 9 bases agree with TRBD1. V shed 5 bases and J 7 bases; nucleotides not matched to a gene: 9. CDR1 SEHNR and CDR2 FQNEAQ come from the germline V gene (reference sequence). The CDR3 is 15 residues long. The CDR3 nucleotides are TGTGCCAGCAGCCCCTTTGAGACAGGGGGAAATGAGCAGTTCTTC. Residues: CASSPFETGGNEQFF.

This chain joins TRBV7-9 and TRBJ2-2; TRBD1 aligns across 7 bases. CDR1 is SEHNR and CDR2 is FQNEAQ in the germline V gene (reference sequence). This CDR3 has 15 amino acids. V lost 6 bases, J lost 7 bases, and 11 bases stayed unmatched. CDR3 loop: CASRRGQTFYGELFF. The CDR3 region has the DNA TGTGCCAGCAGGAGGGGACAGACCTTCTACGGGGAGCTGTTTTTT.

The V call is TRBV29-1, the J call TRBJ1-1, with D perhaps TRBD1 (5 bases). The CDR3 length is 14 residues. Germline CDR1 and CDR2: SQVTM and ANQGSEA. V lost 1 base to trimming and J lost 4 bases, with 13 bases between them. Here the CDR3 reads CSVEGTRGSTEAFF. The CDR3 nucleotides are TGCAGCGTTGAAGGTACCCGGGGGAGCACTGAAGCTTTCTTT.

The table lists this clone with a few counts. Other DNA sequences in the same sample also yield this CDR3. The V and J genes are TRBV30 and TRBJ2-3, with TRBD1 matching over 10 bases. Germline CDR1 GTSNPN, CDR2 SVGIG (reference sequence). With V trimmed by 3 bases and J by 3 bases, 3 bases remained unmatched. The CDR3 has 14 residues. CDR3 sequence (DNA): TGTGCCTGGAGCAGGGACAGGGGAACAGATACGCAGTATTTT. This encodes CAWSRDRGTDTQYF.

The V and J genes are TRBV5-6 and TRBJ1-2, with a possible D match to TRBD1 (6 bases). V lost 1 base, J lost 5 bases, and 12 bases lay in between. The CDR3 is 14 residues long. Germline V gene data show CDR1 as SGHDT and CDR2 as YYEEEE. CDR3 protein: CASSLTGIKYGYTF. The CDR3 nucleotides are TGTGCCAGCAGCTTGACAGGGATCAAATATGGCTACACCTTC.

This clone was observed a few times. The chain joins TRBV7-9 to TRBJ1-6, with D maybe TRBD1 (6 bases). The V end was cut by 5 bases, the J end by 1 base, with 9 bases between. The CDR3 sequence is 15 residues long. Germline loops: CDR1 SEHNR, CDR2 FQNEAQ (reference sequence). The CDR3 is CASSLQGSYNSPLHF. The CDR3 bases are TGTGCCAGCAGCCTACAGGGTTCCTATAATTCACCCCTCCACTTT.

This clone was observed a few times. The rearrangement joins TRBV30 to TRBJ2-7, with TRBD1 identical over 7 bases. Germline CDR1 and CDR2: GTSNPN and SVGIG (reference sequence). This CDR3 has 11 amino acids. With V trimmed by 5 bases and J by 7 bases, 5 bases remained unmatched. CDR3 nucleotides: TGTGCCTGGGGCGAGACAGGGGAGCAGTACTTC. This codes for CAWGETGEQYF.

This clone has more than one count but fewer than ten. The chain couples TRBV15 to TRBJ2-7, with D perhaps assigned TRBD1 or TRBD2 (5 bases each). The V gene's germline CDR1 is LNHNV and CDR2 YYDKDF (reference sequence). This CDR3 spans 14 amino acids. V gave up 0 bases and J gave up 2 bases, with 8 bases separating them. In DNA form, the CDR3 reads TGTGCCACCAGCAGAGATGAGGGGCCCTACGAGCAGTACTTC. This encodes CATSRDEGPYEQYF.

The chain uses TRBV2 and TRBJ2-1, with a possible D match to TRBD2 (6 bases). The CDR3 extends over 14 amino acids. V shed 3 bases and J shed 7 bases, with 13 bases lying between them. CDR1 is SNHLY and CDR2 is FYNNEI in the germline V gene. The CDR3 coding sequence is TGTGCCAGCAGTGACGGTCGGGGGATAAATGAGCAGTTCTTC. Its protein product is CASSDGRGINEQFF.

The sample holds one count of this clone. As DNA, the CDR3 is TGTGCCAGCAGCTCCACACTTATGGGGGCCACTGAAGCTTTCTTT. Protein product: CASSSTLMGATEAFF. V gene TRBV5-6 combines with J gene TRBJ1-1; weak D call: TRBD1 (6 bases). Germline V gives CDR1 SGHDT, CDR2 YYEEEE. The V gene lost 3 bases and the J gene lost 4 bases, with 16 bases spanning the gap. This CDR3 has 15 amino acids.

This clone was counted only a few times. This sequence joins TRBV7-3 and TRBJ2-1, with 7 bases aligning to TRBD2. The CDR3 extends over 13 amino acids. Germline V gene lookup returns CDR1 SGHTA and CDR2 FQGTGA. Unmatched junction bases numbered 4, after V lost 4 bases and J lost 7 bases. The CDR3 reads CASSSLRGNEQFF. Written as DNA, the CDR3 is TGTGCCAGCAGCTCATTGCGGGGGAATGAGCAGTTCTTC. The full variable domain, completed using reference TRBV7-3 and TRBJ2-1, is GAGVSQTPSNKVTEKGKYVELRCDPISGHTALYWYRQSLGQGPEFLIYFQGTGAADDSGLPNDRFFAVRPEGSVSTLKIQRTERGDSAVYLCASSSLRGNEQFFGPGTRLTVL.

The chain links TRBV4-2 to TRBJ1-4, with D possibly TRBD1 on 5 matching bases. Germline loops: CDR1 LGHNA, CDR2 YNFKEQ. This CDR3 has 17 residues. The V end lost 0 bases, the J end lost 13 bases, and 24 bases lay between the germline ends. The CDR3 DNA sequence: TGTGCCAGCAGCCAAGACCAACTGACGGGACGGTCTGGGGGACTGTTTTTT. Its protein is CASSQDQLTGRSGGLFF.

The chain links TRBV5-5 to TRBJ2-7; D not resolved. The CDR3 spans 13 residues. V gave up 2 bases and J gave up 3 bases, with 9 bases separating them. Looked up from germline, CDR1 is SGHKS and CDR2 is YYEKEE (reference sequence). CDR3 in DNA: TGTGCCAGCAGCTTTAGCTACTTCTACGAGCAGTACTTC. As protein: CASSFSYFYEQYF.

V gene TRBV25-1 combines with J gene TRBJ2-7; 8 bases fit TRBD1. With V trimmed by 3 bases and J by 7 bases, 11 bases remained unmatched. The V gene's germline CDR1 is MGHDK and CDR2 SYGVNS. This CDR3 spans 15 amino acids. CDR3 DNA: TGTGCCAGCAGTGACTCAGGGGGCATGACGGAAGAGCAGTACTTC. It yields the protein CASSDSGGMTEEQYF.

The chain uses TRBV7-9 and TRBJ2-6, with D uncertain. V lost 3 bases, J lost 4 bases, and 19 bases lay in between. This CDR3 comprises 18 residues. Germline-derived CDR1 and CDR2 are SEHNR and FQNEAQ (reference sequence). The DNA of the CDR3 is TGTGCCAGCAGCTTGATCGGACCCGCCGTGGTGGGGGCCAACGTCCTGACTTTC. As protein: CASSLIGPAVVGANVLTF.

This clone was detected only a few times. V and J are TRBV5-8 and TRBJ1-6; no clear D. The CDR3 totals 13 residues. Germline CDR1 is SGHTS and CDR2 is YDEGEE. V lost 0 bases and J lost 14, with 12 bases in between. The CDR3 DNA follows: TGTGCCAGCAGCTTGGTCGTCCGTCGGTCCCTCCACTTT. As protein: CASSLVVRRSLHF.

This clone was found a few times. The CDR3 loop is CAWSPGGQYYGYTF. For the CDR3, the DNA is TGTGCCTGGAGCCCCGGCGGGCAGTACTATGGCTACACCTTC. This chain uses TRBV30 with TRBJ1-2; D gene uncertain. The CDR3 loop spans 14 amino acids. V shed 3 bases and J shed 3 bases, with 14 bases lying between them. The germline CDR1 and CDR2 sequences are GTSNPN and SVGIG (reference sequence). The variable domain in full, with the rest retrieved from reference TRBV30 and TRBJ1-2, is SQTIHQWPATLVQPVGSPLSLECTVEGTSNPNLYWYRQAAGRGLQLLFYSVGIGQISSEVPQNLSASRPQDRQFILSSKKLLLSDSGFYLCAWSPGGQYYGYTFGSGTRLTVV.

This clone was counted a few times. The V gene is TRBV9, the J gene TRBJ2-1; 10 bases are a match to TRBD2. Losses at the gene ends were 0 bases for V and 8 bases for J; bases not matched to a gene: 5. CDR1 is SGDLS and CDR2 is YYNGEE in the germline V gene. This CDR3 has 15 amino acids. The CDR3 protein is CASSVGSSGSYEQFF. The CDR3 nucleotides read TGTGCCAGCAGCGTAGGGTCTAGCGGGAGCTATGAGCAGTTCTTC.

This clone showed up just a few times. This chain links TRBV9 with TRBJ2-1; the match to TRBD2 covers 10 bases. The germline CDR1 and CDR2 sequences are SGDLS and YYNGEE. V shed 3 bases and J 7 bases; nucleotides not matched to a gene: 10. The length of the CDR3 is 16 residues. CDR3 coding DNA: TGTGCCAGCAGCGCCCGCCCAGCGGGGGGGGTAAATGAGCAGTTCTTC. Its translation: CASSARPAGGVNEQFF.

Concerning this clone: Additional DNA sequences in this sample encode the identical CDR3. This chain connects TRBV7-3 to TRBJ1-1; D is uncertain. V gave up 0 bases and J gave up 0 bases, with 2 bases separating them. Germline V lookup: CDR1 SGHTA, CDR2 FQGTGA. This CDR3 region has 13 residues. CDR3: CASSLTMNTEAFF. The CDR3, as DNA: TGTGCCAGCAGCTTAACGATGAACACTGAAGCTTTCTTT.

This clone appeared a few times. This same CDR3 is encoded by further DNA sequences in the sample. The chain uses TRBV20-1 and TRBJ2-5; D unresolved. The germline gives CDR1 DFQATT, CDR2 SNEGSKA (reference sequence). V was clipped by 3 bases and J by 5 bases, with 4 bases between them. The length of the CDR3 is 10 residues. The DNA of the CDR3 is TGCAGTGCTAGCGGCGAGACCCAGTACTTC. It translates to CSASGETQYF.

The J gene is TRBJ1-1, the V gene TRBV30, with TRBD1 matching 7 bases. Germline V gives CDR1 GTSNPN, CDR2 SVGIG (reference sequence). The trim removed 3 bases at V and 2 bases at J, leaving 12 bases unmatched. The CDR3 runs to 16 residues. The CDR3 bases are TGTGCCTGGAGAGTAAACAGGGGCCTCTTAAACACTGAAGCTTTCTTT. Its protein is CAWRVNRGLLNTEAFF.

This chain connects TRBV10-3 to TRBJ1-5, with TRBD1 matching 9 bases. Germline V gives CDR1 ENHRY, CDR2 SYGVKD. After removal of 2 bases from V and 0 bases from J, the junction contained 5 bases not matched to a gene. CDR3 size: 17 residues. CDR3 in amino acids: CAISEGQGTNSNQPQHF. The CDR3 coding sequence is TGTGCCATCAGTGAGGGACAGGGGACGAATAGCAATCAGCCCCAGCATTTT.

This chain connects TRBV6-6 to TRBJ2-3; D call uncertain. Germline loops: CDR1 MNHNY, CDR2 SVGAGI (reference sequence). The CDR3 loop spans 13 amino acids. With 6 bases removed from V and 0 bases from J, the gap between germline ends came to 7 bases. The CDR3 DNA reads as TGTGCCAGCAGGCAAGAAAGCACAGATACGCAGTATTTT. This sequence encodes CASRQESTDTQYF.

V gene TRBV19 combines with J gene TRBJ1-2; 7 bases map to TRBD1. The V segment lost 4 bases and the J segment 4 bases; nucleotides outside the gene matches: 3. The CDR3 has 13 amino acids. Germline V gives CDR1 LNHDA, CDR2 SQIVND (reference sequence). The CDR3 bases are TGTGCCAGTAGTACCCGGACAGGCTATGGCTACACCTTC. It codes for CASSTRTGYGYTF.

This chain uses TRBV28 with TRBJ2-6; 7 bases match TRBD1. J gave up 0 bases and V 6 bases, and 5 bases lay outside the gene matches. The CDR3 contains 16 residues. Germline V gene sequence: CDR1 MDHEN, CDR2 SYDVKM. The CDR3 protein is CASSPGQSSGANVLTF. The CDR3 DNA is TGTGCCAGCAGCCCGGGACAGAGCTCTGGGGCCAACGTCCTGACTTTC. The full variable domain, completed using reference TRBV28 and TRBJ2-6, is DVKVTQSSRYLVKRTGEKVFLECVQDMDHENMFWYRQDPGLGLRLIYFSYDVKMKEKGDIPEGYSVSREKKERFSLILESASTNQTSMYLCASSPGQSSGANVLTFGAGSRLTVL.